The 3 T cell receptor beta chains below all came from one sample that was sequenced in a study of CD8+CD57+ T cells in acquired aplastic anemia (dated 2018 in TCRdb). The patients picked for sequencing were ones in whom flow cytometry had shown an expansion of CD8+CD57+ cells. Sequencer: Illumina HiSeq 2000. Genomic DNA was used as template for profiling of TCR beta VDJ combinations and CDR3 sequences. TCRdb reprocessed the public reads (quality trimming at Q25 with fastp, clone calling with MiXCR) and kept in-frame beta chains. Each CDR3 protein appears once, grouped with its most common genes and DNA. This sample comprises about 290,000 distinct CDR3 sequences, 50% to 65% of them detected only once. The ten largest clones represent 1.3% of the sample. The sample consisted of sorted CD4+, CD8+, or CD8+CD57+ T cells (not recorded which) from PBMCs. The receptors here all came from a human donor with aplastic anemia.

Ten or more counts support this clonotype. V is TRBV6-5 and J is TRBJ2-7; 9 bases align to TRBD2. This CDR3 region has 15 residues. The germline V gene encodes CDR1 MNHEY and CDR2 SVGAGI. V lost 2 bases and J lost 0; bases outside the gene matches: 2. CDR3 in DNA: TGTGCCAGCAGTTACGGGCGGGAGGGCTCCTACGAGCAGTACTTC. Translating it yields CASSYGREGSYEQYF.

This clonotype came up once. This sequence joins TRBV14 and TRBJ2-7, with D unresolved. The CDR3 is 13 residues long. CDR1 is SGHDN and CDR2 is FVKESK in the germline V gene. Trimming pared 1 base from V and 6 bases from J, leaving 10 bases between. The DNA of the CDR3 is TGTGCCAGCAGCCAAGGACCGGCGCTCGAGCAGTACTTC. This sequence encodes CASSQGPALEQYF. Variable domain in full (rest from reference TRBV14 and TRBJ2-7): EAGVTQFPSHSVIEKGQTVTLRCDPISGHDNLYWYRRVMGKEIKFLLHFVKESKQDESGMPNNRFLAERTGGTYSTLKVQPAELEDSGVYFCASSQGPALEQYFGPGTRLTVT.

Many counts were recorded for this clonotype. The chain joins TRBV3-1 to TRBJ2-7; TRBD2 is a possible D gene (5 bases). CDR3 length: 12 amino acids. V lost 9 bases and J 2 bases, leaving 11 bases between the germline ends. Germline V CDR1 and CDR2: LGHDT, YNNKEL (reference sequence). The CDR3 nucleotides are TGTGCCAGTGGACTCGCCCCCTACGAGCAGTACTTC. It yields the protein CASGLAPYEQYF.